Listed below are T cell receptor beta chains from one sample, sequenced in a study of blood T cell repertoires in COVID-19. Only in-frame clones appear in the TCRdb table, and some are missing; sequencing was by immunoSEQ multiplex PCR. The repertoire holds about 260,000 clones, with about 88% as singletons. The sequenced sample consisted of PBMCs or T cells enriched from blood (not recorded which). The receptors derive from a woman aged 50 to 65 who had recovered from COVID-19. CDR3s include the opening cysteine and the closing phenylalanine or tryptophan. D genes are given only for firm matches. Part of the rows lack a size; the others show once, few, many or a class for expanded clones.

>NA|TRBJ2-2|TRBV28|once
TGTGCCAGCAGCCTCAGGGTAACCGGGGAGCTGTTTTTT
CASSLRVTGELFF
>NA|TRBJ1-5|TRBV4-3|NA
TGCGCCAGCAGCCAAGACTACAGGCCCTATAGCAATCAGCCCCAGCATTTT
CASSQDYRPYSNQPQHF
>NA|TRBJ1-1|TRBV6-1|NA
TGTGCCAGCAGTGAAGGAGGAAGCATGAACACTGAAGCTTTCTTT
CASSEGGSMNTEAFF
>NA|TRBJ2-1|TRBV14|NA
TGTGCCAGCAGCCAAGACGCTCCGCGGGCCTACAATGAGCAGTTCTTC
CASSQDAPRAYNEQFF
>NA|TRBJ2-1|TRBV3-1/TRBV3-2|NA
TGTGCCAGCAGCCAGGGGGGGAGAGGGGGCAATGAGCAGTTCTTC
CASSQGGRGGNEQFF
>NA|TRBJ1-1|TRBV30|once
TGTGCCTGGATGCGGGCTGAAGCTTTCTTT
CAWMRAEAFF
>NA|TRBJ1-5|TRBV5-1|NA
TGCGCCAGCAGCTTCTCTCCCACGGAGCCCCAGCATTTT
CASSFSPTEPQHF
>NA|TRBJ1-4|TRBV10-3|NA
TGTGCCATCAGTGACCTCGGGACTGATCTGTTTTTT
CAISDLGTDLFF
>NA|TRBJ2-5|TRBV7-2|NA
TGTGCCAGCAGCCGTCGACAGACACAAGAGACCCAGTACTTC
CASSRRQTQETQYF
>NA|TRBJ1-4|TRBV6-6|NA
TGTGCCAGCGAGTCAAACAGGGCGGATGAAAAACTGTTTTTT
CASESNRADEKLFF
>TRBD2|TRBJ2-5|TRBV24-1|NA
TGTGCCACCAGCCTAGCGGGAGTTTTAGAACAAGAGACCCAGTACTTC
CATSLAGVLEQETQYF
>TRBD1|TRBJ1-2|TRBV7-8|NA
TGTGCCAGCAGCTTAGGGGGGACAGGGTACTATGGCTACACCTTC
CASSLGGTGYYGYTF
>TRBD1|TRBJ2-7|TRBV19|NA
TGTGCCAGTAGTGTAACGACAGGGACCCACGAGCAGTACTTC
CASSVTTGTHEQYF
>NA|TRBJ1-2|TRBV28|NA
TGTGCCAGCAGTCGAAACCGAGGCGATCCTGCTAACTATGGCTACACCTTC
CASSRNRGDPANYGYTF
>NA|TRBJ1-1|TRBV6-5|NA
TGTGCCAGCAGTTGGGAGTTGAACACTGAAGCTTTCTTT
CASSWELNTEAFF
>TRBD1|TRBJ2-7|TRBV5-4|NA
TGTGCCAGCAGCTTCACAGGGGCGTACTACGAGCAGTACTTC
CASSFTGAYYEQYF
>TRBD2|TRBJ2-1|TRBV24-1|NA
TGTGCCACCAGTGACCCCTCGGCGGGAGTCTCGGTAGGGCAGTTCTTC
CATSDPSAGVSVGQFF
>TRBD1|TRBJ1-3|TRBV5-4|NA
TGTGCCAGCAGCCGAGCGCGGGACAGGGGTCCCCCATCTGGAAACACCATATATTTT
CASSRARDRGPPSGNTIYF
>NA|TRBJ1-1|TRBV7-3|NA
TGTGCCAGCAGCTTATTTTCGGGGACTGAAGCTTTCTTT
CASSLFSGTEAFF